This is a list of T cell receptor beta chains from one sample in a study of shared clonotypes between healthy human individuals. The repertoire was sequenced with immunoSEQ multiplex PCR; TCRdb's copy has only in-frame clones and lacks some. Of 2 million to 2.5 million clones listed, roughly 93% are singletons. The sample was naive CD4+ T cells from PBMCs. These receptors all come from a man aged 18 to 30 in good health. Some clones in this sample may be carry-over from other donors' samples. The CDR3 runs from the conserved cysteine through the conserved F or W. A D gene is named only where the DNA matches it firmly. A row's size may be missing; if present it is once, few, many or a size class.

CDR3 protein	CDR3 DNA	J gene	D gene	clone size	V gene
CASIRSGSRNEQFF	TGTGCCAGTATTAGAAGCGGGAGTAGGAATGAGCAGTTCTTC	TRBJ2-1	TRBD2	.	TRBV19
CASGDSGRTRGTGELFF	TGTGCCAGCGGTGATAGCGGGAGGACCCGTGGCACCGGGGAGCTGTTTTTT	TRBJ2-2	TRBD2	.	TRBV28
CASRLLAGEYYEQYF	TGCGCCAGCAGGCTGCTAGCGGGAGAATACTACGAGCAGTACTTC	TRBJ2-7	TRBD2	.	TRBV4-1
CASSHGPSGRSGETQYF	TGTGCCAGCAGCCATGGACCTAGCGGGAGGTCGGGAGAGACCCAGTACTTC	TRBJ2-5	TRBD2	.	TRBV5-6
CASSPESGRNTEAFF	TGTGCCAGCAGCCCGGAGTCCGGCAGAAACACTGAAGCTTTCTTT	TRBJ1-1	.	.	TRBV7-3
CASSLQGVHGYTF	TGTGCCAGCAGCTTGCAGGGCGTACATGGCTACACCTTC	TRBJ1-2	.	.	TRBV5-6
CASSFSWGETQYF	TGTGCCAGCAGCTTCAGCTGGGGGGAGACCCAGTACTTC	TRBJ2-5	.	.	TRBV11-2
CASSKGLAGGPSTDTQYF	TGTGCCAGCAGTAAGGGACTAGCGGGAGGGCCCAGCACAGATACGCAGTATTTT	TRBJ2-3	TRBD2	.	TRBV27
CASSSETVAFF	TGTGCCAGCAGCTCGGAGACCGTAGCTTTCTTT	TRBJ1-1	.	.	TRBV5-5
CASSLGPTRGTDTQYF	TGCGCCAGCAGCTTGGGGCCGACAAGGGGCACAGATACGCAGTATTTT	TRBJ2-3	.	.	TRBV5-1
CSVEGTTLEQYF	TGCAGCGTTGAAGGGACTACTCTCGAGCAGTACTTC	TRBJ2-7	.	.	TRBV29-1
CASRAALANTGELFF	TGTGCCAGCAGAGCAGCACTCGCGAACACCGGGGAGCTGTTTTTT	TRBJ2-2	.	.	TRBV2
CASNKGGGFLYNEQFF	TGTGCCAGCAACAAGGGCGGGGGTTTTCTCTACAATGAGCAGTTCTTC	TRBJ2-1	TRBD2	few	TRBV11-1
CASSQRLAGGYEQYF	TGTGCCAGCAGCCAGAGACTAGCGGGAGGCTACGAGCAGTACTTC	TRBJ2-7	TRBD2	.	TRBV4-2
CASTRWGSDTQYF	TGTGCCAGCACACGGTGGGGCTCAGATACGCAGTATTTT	TRBJ2-3	.	once	TRBV28
CASAHKESTARPGNTIYF	TGTGCCAGCGCCCATAAGGAGTCTACGGCTCGGCCTGGAAACACCATATATTTT	TRBJ1-3	.	.	TRBV7-2
CASRRDRGNYGYTF	TGTGCCAGCAGAAGGGACAGGGGCAACTATGGCTACACCTTC	TRBJ1-2	TRBD1	.	TRBV28
CASTGANQETQYF	TGTGCCAGTACGGGGGCGAACCAAGAGACCCAGTACTTC	TRBJ2-5	.	.	TRBV19
CASSFGAGLINEQFF	TGTGCCAGCAGCTTTGGGGCGGGACTAATCAATGAGCAGTTCTTC	TRBJ2-1	TRBD2	once	TRBV7-9
CASSQIQGASGYTF	TGTGCCAGCAGTCAGATACAGGGGGCTAGCGGCTACACCTTC	TRBJ1-2	TRBD1	.	TRBV6-5
CANLTGTLGAEQYF	TGCGCCAACCTCACCGGGACCCTGGGGGCCGAGCAGTACTTC	TRBJ2-7	.	.	TRBV10-1
CASTPRGRALYEQYF	TGTGCCAGCACCCCCAGGGGGAGGGCCCTCTACGAGCAGTACTTC	TRBJ2-7	.	.	TRBV13
CASSPDSQETQYF	TGTGCCAGCTCACCGGATAGCCAAGAGACCCAGTACTTC	TRBJ2-5	.	.	TRBV18
CASSLFSGSNYNEQFF	TGTGCCAGCAGCTTGTTTAGCGGGAGCAACTACAATGAGCAGTTCTTC	TRBJ2-1	TRBD2	.	TRBV5-6
CAWSVGRGPRSSGNTIYF	TGTGCCTGGAGTGTGGGAAGGGGACCGAGGAGCTCTGGAAACACCATATATTTT	TRBJ1-3	.	.	TRBV30
CASSPRPGTGWNEQFF	TGTGCCAGCAGCCCAAGACCCGGGACCGGGTGGAATGAGCAGTTCTTC	TRBJ2-1	.	.	TRBV9
CASSSKGDQPQHF	TGTGCCAGCAGTTCCAAGGGCGATCAGCCCCAGCATTTT	TRBJ1-5	.	.	TRBV7-9
CATSAGYRDRAGEQYF	TGTGCCACCAGCGCAGGATACCGGGACAGGGCGGGCGAGCAGTACTTC	TRBJ2-7	TRBD1	.	TRBV15
CASSFPGQGIGELFF	TGTGCCAGCAGTTTCCCGGGACAGGGGATAGGGGAGCTGTTTTTT	TRBJ2-2	TRBD1	.	TRBV5-8
CASSLVEGPGELFF	TGCGCCAGCAGCTTGGTGGAGGGTCCCGGGGAGCTGTTTTTT	TRBJ2-2	.	few	TRBV5-1
CATYGGKTEAFF	TGTGCCACCTACGGGGGAAAAACTGAAGCTTTCTTT	TRBJ1-1	.	.	TRBV28
CASSLRLSGANVLTF	TGTGCCAGCAGCTTAAGGCTCTCTGGGGCCAACGTCCTGACTTTC	TRBJ2-6	.	.	TRBV7-9
CASSPGTQYF	TGTGCCAGCAGCCCCGGGACCCAGTACTTC	TRBJ2-5	.	.	TRBV7-8
CSVEALALPEGYGYTF	TGCAGCGTTGAAGCCCTAGCCCTACCAGAGGGCTATGGCTACACCTTC	TRBJ1-2	.	.	TRBV29-1
CATSNGGWSKNIQYF	TGTGCCACCAGCAACGGAGGGTGGTCCAAAAACATTCAGTACTTC	TRBJ2-4	.	.	TRBV15